A selection of T cell receptor beta chains follows, all from one sample in a study of T-cell reconstitution after alpha-beta-depleted transplantation in children. One entry per CDR3 protein, called by TCRdb with MiXCR from the PCR reads. This sample yields hundreds of thousands of distinct CDR3 sequences, of which around 14% are seen a single time; approximately 0.8% belongs to the top ten. This specimen consisted of PBMCs, obtained before TCRalphabeta/CD19-depleted stem cell transplant. The receptors stem from a girl aged 2 to 10 with congenital amegakaryocytic thrombocytopenia, due to receive a stem cell transplant. Each CDR3 is given with its conserved first and last residue. D genes are given only for firm matches. Clone size is not always given. Where it is, it says once, few, many or a class for expanded clones.

clone size,J gene,V gene,D gene,CDR3 protein,CDR3 DNA
few,TRBJ2-5,TRBV20-1,-,CSAEYPSLKETQYF,TGCAGTGCCGAATACCCTAGCTTGAAAGAGACCCAGTACTTC
many,TRBJ2-5,TRBV7-6,TRBD1,CASSLVETEVYWDRDQETQYF,TGTGCCAGCAGCTTAGTGGAAACAGAGGTTTACTGGGACAGGGATCAAGAGACCCAGTACTTC
few,TRBJ2-7,TRBV7-9,-,CASSTHSGSEEQYF,TGTGCCAGCAGCACCCATAGCGGTTCTGAGGAGCAGTACTTC
-,TRBJ1-4,TRBV29-1,-,CSVAAATNEKLFF,TGCAGCGTTGCGGCTGCAACTAATGAAAAACTGTTTTTT
few,TRBJ2-1,TRBV15,-,CATSRAVIAEQFF,TGTGCCACCAGCAGAGCCGTTATTGCTGAGCAGTTCTTC
-,TRBJ2-7,TRBV12-3/TRBV12-4,TRBD2,CASTPLAGGPYEQYF,TGTGCCAGCACCCCCCTAGCGGGAGGCCCCTACGAGCAGTACTTC
many,TRBJ1-1,TRBV29-1,-,CSVELENMNTEAFF,TGCAGCGTTGAACTGGAGAACATGAACACTGAAGCTTTCTTT
few,TRBJ1-1,TRBV7-9,TRBD1,CASIQGGPMNTEAFF,TGTGCCAGCATCCAGGGGGGCCCAATGAACACTGAAGCTTTCTTT
few,TRBJ2-3,TRBV20-1,TRBD1,CSARAPPGTGGTDTQYF,TGCAGTGCTAGAGCCCCCCCCGGGACAGGGGGTACAGATACGCAGTATTTT
few,TRBJ1-3,TRBV5-1,TRBD1,CASSPSGTGGNTIYF,TGCGCCAGCAGCCCCAGCGGGACAGGGGGAAACACCATATATTTT
few,TRBJ1-5,TRBV15,-,CATSRLGSNQPQHF,TGTGCCACCAGCAGATTAGGCTCTAATCAGCCCCAGCATTTT
many,TRBJ2-4,TRBV20-1,-,CSARDHSQNIQYF,TGCAGTGCTAGAGATCATAGCCAAAACATTCAGTACTTC
many,TRBJ2-5,TRBV3-1,-,CASSQGVREETQYF,TGTGCCAGCAGCCAAGGAGTGCGGGAAGAGACCCAGTACTTC
-,TRBJ1-3,TRBV5-6,-,CASSTHRVKGNTIYF,TGTGCCAGCAGCACCCACAGGGTCAAAGGAAACACCATATATTTT
few,TRBJ1-2,TRBV12-3/TRBV12-4,-,CASSPLGALENGYTF,TGTGCCAGCAGTCCACTGGGGGCCTTGGAAAATGGCTACACCTTC
-,TRBJ2-4,TRBV29-1,-,CSVVIGDRNIQYF,TGCAGCGTTGTGATCGGGGATAGAAACATTCAGTACTTC
few,TRBJ1-1,TRBV20-1,-,CSARGDSNTEAFF,TGCAGTGCTAGAGGTGATTCGAACACTGAAGCTTTCTTT
few,TRBJ2-3,TRBV20-1,-,CSAGGSGTDTQYF,TGCAGTGCTGGGGGTTCGGGCACAGATACGCAGTATTTT
-,TRBJ2-7,TRBV18,-,CASQNQTVSYEQYF,TGTGCCAGCCAAAACCAGACAGTTTCCTACGAGCAGTACTTC
many,TRBJ2-3,TRBV20-1,-,CSASPNTDTQYF,TGCAGTGCTAGTCCCAACACAGATACGCAGTATTTT
many,TRBJ2-2,TRBV29-1,-,CSVETGVTGELFF,TGCAGCGTTGAAACGGGCGTCACCGGGGAGCTGTTTTTT
many,TRBJ2-3,TRBV5-1,-,CASSSTRTLSTDTQYF,TGCGCCAGCAGCTCCACTCGGACACTAAGCACAGATACGCAGTATTTT
many,TRBJ2-2,TRBV7-9,-,CASSYDVLFF,TGTGCCAGCAGTTACGACGTGCTGTTTTTT
many,TRBJ2-3,TRBV12-3/TRBV12-4,-,CASSLTRTRVTDTQYF,TGTGCCAGCAGTTTAACCCGGACTCGTGTCACAGATACGCAGTATTTT
-,TRBJ1-2,TRBV18,TRBD1,CASSPRDRVYGYTF,TGTGCCAGCTCACCTCGGGACAGGGTCTATGGCTACACCTTC
few,TRBJ2-1,TRBV20-1,-,CSASLYSYNEQFF,TGCAGTGCTAGCTTATACTCCTACAATGAGCAGTTCTTC
few,TRBJ2-7,TRBV28,-,CASSDSAIYYEQYF,TGTGCCAGCAGCGATAGCGCTATATACTACGAGCAGTACTTC
-,TRBJ2-2,TRBV7-9,-,CASSLAMAGGELFF,TGTGCCAGCAGCTTAGCGATGGCGGGCGGGGAGCTGTTTTTT
many,TRBJ1-2,TRBV7-6,-,CASSLEPQGFNYGYTF,TGTGCCAGCAGCTTAGAACCCCAGGGGTTCAACTATGGCTACACCTTC
many,TRBJ2-1,TRBV10-3,TRBD2,CAIGTSGMGNEQFF,TGTGCCATCGGGACTAGCGGGATGGGCAATGAGCAGTTCTTC
few,TRBJ2-1,TRBV25-1,TRBD1,CASSEPGQVLNEQFF,TGTGCCAGCAGTGAACCGGGACAGGTCCTTAATGAGCAGTTCTTC
many,TRBJ1-5,TRBV2,-,CASSKDGVNQPQHF,TGTGCCAGCAGTAAAGACGGAGTCAATCAGCCCCAGCATTTT
-,TRBJ1-1,TRBV7-2,-,CASSLVGSGVYTEAFF,TGTGCCAGCAGCTTAGTCGGGTCAGGGGTCTACACTGAAGCTTTCTTT
many,TRBJ2-1,TRBV10-3,TRBD2,CATKEREGPNEQFF,TGTGCCACGAAGGAGCGGGAGGGCCCAAATGAGCAGTTCTTC
few,TRBJ2-1,TRBV4-2,TRBD2,CASSQDLDFISGHYNEQFF,TGTGCCAGCAGCCAAGATCTTGATTTCATTAGCGGGCACTACAATGAGCAGTTCTTC
many,TRBJ2-7,TRBV20-1,-,CSASGERFSYEQYF,TGCAGTGCTAGTGGCGAAAGATTCTCCTACGAGCAGTACTTC
few,TRBJ2-7,TRBV6-1,-,CASREHRAGEQYF,TGTGCCAGCAGGGAACACAGGGCAGGCGAGCAGTACTTC
many,TRBJ2-7,TRBV29-1,TRBD1,CSTRDRFSYEQYF,TGCAGCACCCGGGACAGGTTTTCCTACGAGCAGTACTTC
many,TRBJ2-7,TRBV20-1,-,CSATGTNSKEQYF,TGCAGTGCTACCGGGACAAACTCAAAGGAGCAGTACTTC
many,TRBJ2-1,TRBV12-3/TRBV12-4,TRBD2,CASSSLSGVALNEQFF,TGTGCCAGCAGTTCCCTTAGCGGGGTGGCCCTCAATGAGCAGTTCTTC
-,TRBJ2-1,TRBV20-1,-,CSASSAEVPYNEQFF,TGCAGTGCTAGTTCAGCGGAAGTTCCCTACAATGAGCAGTTCTTC
few,TRBJ2-1,TRBV19,-,CASTAGSYNEQFF,TGTGCCAGCACAGCGGGCTCCTACAATGAGCAGTTCTTC
once,TRBJ2-7,TRBV20-1,TRBD2,CSARKALLAGTKAEQYF,TGCAGTGCTAGAAAGGCGTTACTAGCGGGCACCAAGGCCGAGCAGTACTTC
few,TRBJ2-1,TRBV7-9,TRBD2,CASSSGLAGEGEQFF,TGTGCCAGCAGCTCTGGACTAGCGGGAGAGGGTGAGCAGTTCTTC
few,TRBJ2-4,TRBV7-7,-,CARGDGTFQYF,TGTGCCAGGGGCGATGGAACATTTCAGTACTTC
many,TRBJ2-3,TRBV5-1,-,CASSPGLRTDTQYF,TGCGCCAGCAGCCCGGGGCTTAGGACAGATACGCAGTATTTT
few,TRBJ2-3,TRBV2,-,CASRTTLSGAQYF,TGTGCCAGCAGGACTACCCTCTCGGGGGCGCAGTATTTT
few,TRBJ2-1,TRBV10-3,-,CAISGFRGADNEQFF,TGTGCCATCAGTGGCTTTAGAGGGGCCGACAATGAGCAGTTCTTC